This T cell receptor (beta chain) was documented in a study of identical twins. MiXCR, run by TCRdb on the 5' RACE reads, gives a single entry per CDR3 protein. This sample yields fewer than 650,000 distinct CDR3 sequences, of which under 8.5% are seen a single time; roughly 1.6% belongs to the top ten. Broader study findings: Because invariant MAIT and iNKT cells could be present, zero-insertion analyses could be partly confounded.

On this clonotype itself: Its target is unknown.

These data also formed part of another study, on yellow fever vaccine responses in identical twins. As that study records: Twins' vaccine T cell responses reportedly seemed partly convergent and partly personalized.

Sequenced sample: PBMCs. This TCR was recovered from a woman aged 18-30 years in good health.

The CDR3 region has the DNA TGTGCCAGCAGTTTAACAGGACACGGCTACATTAATGAGCAGTTCTTC. Translating it yields CASSLTGHGYINEQFF. The chain carries TRBV12-3 or TRBV12-4 and TRBJ2-1, with D possibly being TRBD1 (5 bases). The CDR3 is 16 residues long. V lost 2 bases to trimming and J lost 7 bases, with 18 bases between them.